Included here is one T cell receptor beta chain sequence, with context. Antigen: not known. For the second PCR, which ran for roughly 7 to 11 cycles, a sample-barcoded 5' primer and a J-beta primer mix were used. Through a template-switch adaptor with 12 random nucleotides, each cDNA molecule received a tag. TCRdb fed the 5' RACE reads into MiXCR, producing one record per CDR3 protein. This sample has some 1.6 million distinct CDR3 sequences, with 34% found just once. The sample comes from a study of blood T cells in healthy people across ages. Whole-study results and caveats: TCR beta diversity tracked closely with naive T cell percentage.

Collection of 8.5 to 10 milliliters of peripheral blood was performed for each donor. Germline CDR1 and CDR2: MNHEY and SVGAGI. The length of the CDR3 is 15 residues. V gave up 6 bases and J gave up 1 base, with 14 bases separating them. Sequenced input: blood. This TCR was sampled from a woman aged 25 to 39 in good health. The J gene is TRBJ2-3, the V gene TRBV6-5; D not resolved. Here the CDR3 reads CASRESGAGTDTQYF. In DNA form, the CDR3 reads TGTGCCAGCAGAGAATCCGGAGCAGGCACAGATACGCAGTATTTT.